Listed here are 21 T cell receptor beta chains from one sample, sequenced in a study of PD-L1 blockade in urothelial cancer. Time point indicated: peripheral blood 6 weeks after treatment start. Produced via immunoSEQ multiplex PCR; TCRdb's table is partial and in-frame only. The data show approximately 120,000 clones, roughly 88% seen once. The sample was PBMCs, taken around atezolizumab (anti-PD-L1) treatment. The receptors shown here come from a man aged 50 or older with urothelial cancer.

The V gene is TRBV27, the J gene TRBJ2-3; D might be TRBD2 (5 bases). Between the trimmed V and J ends, which lost 6 bases and 4 bases, there was a span of 20 bases. The germline CDR1 and CDR2 sequences are MNHEY and SMNVEV (reference sequence). The CDR3 is 16 amino acids. CDR3 nucleotides: TGTGCCAGCAGCCGTAGGTTCGGGGAAGGGTCAGATACGCAGTATTTT. Translating it yields CASSRRFGEGSDTQYF.

This clone was observed a few times. The J gene is TRBJ2-5, the V gene TRBV5-1; D ambiguous. The germline V and J ends were trimmed by 0 bases and 1 base, with 10 bases remaining between them. Germline V gene lookup returns CDR1 SGHRS and CDR2 YFSETQ. The CDR3 length is 15 residues. The CDR3 loop is CASSLVRQVQETQYF. In DNA form, the CDR3 reads TGCGCCAGCAGCTTGGTCCGCCAGGTCCAAGAGACCCAGTACTTC.

V is TRBV30 and J is TRBJ1-1; D perhaps matches TRBD1 (5 bases). This CDR3 contains 13 residues. V was trimmed by 4 bases and J by 2 bases, leaving 11 bases between them. Germline V gene data show CDR1 as GTSNPN and CDR2 as SVGIG (reference sequence). CDR3 DNA sequence: TGTGCCTGGACGTGGGGGGGAAACACTGAAGCTTTCTTT. Encoded protein: CAWTWGGNTEAFF.

The chain is built from TRBV5-1 and TRBJ1-1; 10 bases are shared with TRBD1. The CDR3 is 12 residues long. Germline loops: CDR1 SGHRS, CDR2 YFSETQ. Trimming took 7 bases from V and 5 from J; bases not matched to a gene: 2. Here the CDR3 reads CASGTGVTEAFF. The CDR3, as DNA: TGCGCCAGCGGGACAGGGGTTACTGAAGCTTTCTTT.

The chain uses TRBV2 and TRBJ2-7; 11 bases map to TRBD1. Trimming removed 5 bases from V and 5 bases from J; junction bases left unmatched: 14. CDR1 and CDR2 from the germline V gene are SNHLY and FYNNEI. The CDR3 sequence is 17 residues long. Here the CDR3 reads CASSTRRGQGVRDEQYF. CDR3 DNA sequence: TGTGCCAGCAGTACCCGACGGGGACAGGGGGTTCGCGACGAGCAGTACTTC. The full variable domain, its missing parts supplied by reference TRBV2 and TRBJ2-7, is EPEVTQTPSHQVTQMGQEVILRCVPISNHLYFYWYRQILGQKVEFLVSFYNNEISEKSEIFDDQFSVERPDGSNFTLKIRSTKLEDSAMYFCASSTRRGQGVRDEQYFGPGTRLTVT.

The CDR3 DNA reads as TGTGCCAGCAGTGCTTTCTCTGGGGCCAACGTCCTGACTTTC. Its protein is CASSAFSGANVLTF. The rearrangement uses TRBV6-1 and TRBJ2-6; D gene unclear. The germline CDR1 and CDR2 sequences are MNHNS and SASEGT. Trimming cost V 4 bases and J 0 bases, with 4 bases left between them. The CDR3 contains 14 residues.

The V gene is TRBV6-1, the J gene TRBJ1-2, with D hard to call. The V and J ends lost 10 bases and 8 bases respectively, with 17 bases between them. Germline loops: CDR1 MNHNS, CDR2 SASEGT. The CDR3 consists of 12 residues. The CDR3 reads CATRLGQVGYTF. The CDR3 region has the DNA TGTGCCACTCGCCTGGGCCAGGTCGGCTACACCTTC.

The V call is TRBV5-1, the J call TRBJ2-1; 8 bases agree with TRBD1. This CDR3 spans 12 amino acids. The V and J ends lost 4 bases and 7 bases, in that order; junction bases with no gene match: 1. The germline V gene has CDR1 SGHRS and CDR2 YFSETQ. For the CDR3, the DNA is TGCGCCAGCAGCCGACAGGGGAATGAGCAGTTCTTC. It specifies CASSRQGNEQFF.

CDR3 residues: CASSLDGNQPQHF. The CDR3 DNA reads as TGTGCCAGCAGTCTTGACGGGAATCAGCCCCAGCATTTT. The chain combines TRBV6-6 with TRBJ1-5; no reliable D call. This CDR3 spans 13 amino acids. Trimming removed 5 bases at V and 4 bases at J, with 9 bases between. Germline V gene lookup returns CDR1 MNHNY and CDR2 SVGAGI (reference sequence).

Only a few counts were recorded for this clone. The same CDR3 can be traced to other DNA sequences in this sample. The chain links TRBV11-3 to TRBJ2-3, with TRBD2 identical over 10 bases. This CDR3 is 16 amino acids long. Germline loops: CDR1 SGHNT, CDR2 YENEEA. The junction had 5 bases not matched to a gene; V was cut back by 2 bases and J by 3 bases. The CDR3 sequence is CASSLTSGKGTDTQYF. CDR3 nucleotide sequence: TGTGCCAGCAGCTTAACTAGCGGGAAGGGAACAGATACGCAGTATTTT.

In the case of this clone: One end of the junction fails to match germline, which may point to a read error. The J gene is TRBJ2-5, the V gene TRBV7-7; weak D call: TRBD1 (6 bases). This CDR3 contains 15 residues. Looked up from germline, CDR1 is SSHAT and CDR2 is FNYEAQ (reference sequence). CDR3: CASSLGRGIQETQYF. The CDR3 DNA reads TGTGCTAGCAGCTTGGGCAGGGGCATACAAGAGACCCAGTACTTC.

The chain employs TRBV11-1 and TRBJ1-1; possibly TRBD1 for D (6 bases). With 3 bases removed from V and 1 base from J, the gap between germline ends came to 9 bases. Germline V gene data show CDR1 as SGHAT and CDR2 as FQDESV (reference sequence). The CDR3 has 14 amino acids. CDR3 DNA sequence: TGTGCCAGCAGCTTTCAACAGGGGAACACTGAAGCTTTCTTT. It is translated as CASSFQQGNTEAFF.

CDR3 loop: CASSLAQPPYEQYF. DNA for the CDR3: TGTGCCAGCAGCTTGGCACAGCCCCCCTACGAGCAGTACTTC. V gene TRBV5-4 combines with J gene TRBJ2-7; D gene uncertain. Germline V CDR1 and CDR2: SGHNT, YYREEE (reference sequence). V lost 0 bases to trimming and J lost 2 bases, with 9 bases between them. CDR3 length: 14 amino acids.

The chain combines TRBV7-9 with TRBJ1-1; D unresolved. There are 15 residues in the CDR3. The V gene's germline CDR1 is SEHNR and CDR2 FQNEAQ (reference sequence). V was shortened by 5 bases and J by 0 bases, with 13 bases between the two germline ends. CDR3 region: CASSPRGQVNTEAFF. CDR3 coding DNA: TGTGCCAGCAGCCCCCGTGGGCAGGTGAACACTGAAGCTTTCTTT.

The chain recombines TRBV5-1 with TRBJ2-3; D is unresolved. V lost 2 bases, J lost 0 bases, and 4 bases lay in between. Germline CDR1 and CDR2: SGHRS and YFSETQ. The length of the CDR3 is 13 residues. CDR3 in amino acids: CASSLYSTDTQYF. CDR3 nucleotides: TGCGCCAGCAGCTTATATAGCACAGATACGCAGTATTTT. Full variable domain (remainder filled in from reference TRBV5-1 and TRBJ2-3): KAGVTQTPRYLIKTRGQQVTLSCSPISGHRSVSWYQQTPGQGLQFLFEYFSETQRNKGNFPGRFSGRQFSNSRSEMNVSTLELGDSALYLCASSLYSTDTQYFGPGTRLTVL.

This chain joins TRBV2 and TRBJ2-5; tentatively, D is TRBD2 (5 bases). The germline V gene has CDR1 SNHLY and CDR2 FYNNEI. The V gene lost 4 bases and the J gene lost 5 bases, with 14 bases spanning the gap. CDR3 length: 14 residues. CDR3 region: CASSVDWESETQYF. The CDR3 nucleotides read TGTGCCAGCAGTGTCGATTGGGAGTCTGAGACCCAGTACTTC.

The chain combines TRBV4-1 with TRBJ1-5; 7 positions agree with TRBD1. Germline CDR1 reads MGHRA; CDR2 reads YSYEKL. CDR3 length: 17 amino acids. Unmatched junction bases numbered 8, after V lost 0 bases and J lost 3 bases. In DNA, the CDR3 is TGCGCCAGCAGCCAAGATCGAAGGGGGCGCGTCAATCAGCCCCAGCATTTT. Its translation: CASSQDRRGRVNQPQHF.

V gene TRBV28 combines with J gene TRBJ2-3, with a possible D match to TRBD2 (6 bases). The V end lost 8 bases, the J end lost 6 bases, and 15 bases lay between the germline ends. This CDR3 has 13 amino acids. In germline, CDR1 is MDHEN, CDR2 SYDVKM. DNA for the CDR3: TGTGCCAGCGCTGGGGACTTGAGGGATACGCAGTATTTT. Protein sequence: CASAGDLRDTQYF. The full variable domain, with the rest looked up from reference TRBV28 and TRBJ2-3, is DVKVTQSSRYLVKRTGEKVFLECVQDMDHENMFWYRQDPGLGLRLIYFSYDVKMKEKGDIPEGYSVSREKKERFSLILESASTNQTSMYLCASAGDLRDTQYFGPGTRLTVL.

This sequence joins TRBV7-9 and TRBJ2-2; tentatively, D is TRBD1 (5 bases). The CDR3 spans 14 residues. The ends were cut back, 6 bases at V and 4 bases at J, with 12 bases in the middle. CDR1 is SEHNR and CDR2 is FQNEAQ in the germline V gene (reference sequence). In DNA, the CDR3 is TGTGCCAGCAGTTCTCAGGGTGGCACCGGGGAGCTGTTTTTT. Translation gives CASSSQGGTGELFF.

The chain joins TRBV7-3 to TRBJ2-3, with unresolved D. The germline V and J ends were trimmed by 3 bases and 1 base, with 5 bases remaining between them. Germline CDR1 reads SGHTA; CDR2 reads FQGTGA. The CDR3 has 13 amino acids. CDR3 sequence reads: CASSFPGTDTQYF. The CDR3 DNA is TGTGCCAGCAGCTTTCCGGGCACAGATACGCAGTATTTT.

The sample holds a few counts of this clone. This chain uses TRBV25-1 with TRBJ1-2; D call uncertain. Per the germline V gene, CDR1 is MGHDK and CDR2 is SYGVNS. Trimming removed 3 bases from V and 5 bases from J, with 10 bases in between. The length of the CDR3 is 13 residues. CDR3 nucleotide sequence: TGTGCCAGCAGTGATGGAAACAGATATGGCTACACCTTC. Its translation is CASSDGNRYGYTF.